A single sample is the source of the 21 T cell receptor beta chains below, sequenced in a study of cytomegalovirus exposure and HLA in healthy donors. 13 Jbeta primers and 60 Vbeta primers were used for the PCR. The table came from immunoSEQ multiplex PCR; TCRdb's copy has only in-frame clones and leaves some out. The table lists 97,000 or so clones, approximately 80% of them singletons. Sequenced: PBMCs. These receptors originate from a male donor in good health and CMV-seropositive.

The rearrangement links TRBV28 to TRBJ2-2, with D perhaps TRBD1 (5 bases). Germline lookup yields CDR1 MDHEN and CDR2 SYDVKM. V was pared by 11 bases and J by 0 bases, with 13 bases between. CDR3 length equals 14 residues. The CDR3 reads CASQGNANTGELFF. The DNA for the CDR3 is TGTGCCTCCCAGGGCAACGCGAACACCGGGGAGCTGTTTTTT.

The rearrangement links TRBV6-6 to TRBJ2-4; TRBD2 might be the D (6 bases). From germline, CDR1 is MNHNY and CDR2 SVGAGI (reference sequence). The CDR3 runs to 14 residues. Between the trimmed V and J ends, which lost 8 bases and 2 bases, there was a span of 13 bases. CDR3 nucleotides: TGTGCCAGCTCCCCTGGGGGGACCAAAAACATTCAGTACTTC. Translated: CASSPGGTKNIQYF.

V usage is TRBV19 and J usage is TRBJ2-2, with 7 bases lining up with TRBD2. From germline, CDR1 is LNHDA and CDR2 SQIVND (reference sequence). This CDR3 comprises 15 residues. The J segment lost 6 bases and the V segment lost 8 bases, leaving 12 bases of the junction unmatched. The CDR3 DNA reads TGTGCCAGTGGGAATTGGGCGGGAGCGGCCGGGGAGCTGTTTTTT. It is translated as CASGNWAGAAGELFF.

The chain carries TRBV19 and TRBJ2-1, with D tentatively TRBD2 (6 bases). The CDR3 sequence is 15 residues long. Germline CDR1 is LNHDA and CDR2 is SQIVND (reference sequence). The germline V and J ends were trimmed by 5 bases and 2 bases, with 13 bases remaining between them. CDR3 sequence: CASSPTRLAYNEQFF. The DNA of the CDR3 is TGTGCCAGTAGTCCGACGAGACTAGCCTACAATGAGCAGTTCTTC.

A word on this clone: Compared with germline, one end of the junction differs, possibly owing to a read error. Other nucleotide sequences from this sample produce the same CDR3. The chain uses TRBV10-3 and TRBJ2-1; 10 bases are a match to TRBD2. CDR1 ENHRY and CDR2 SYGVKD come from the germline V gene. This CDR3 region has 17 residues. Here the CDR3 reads CAISARSGRAADNEQFF. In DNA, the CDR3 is TGCGCCATCAGTGCCCGGAGCGGGAGGGCTGCAGACAATGAGCAGTTCTTC.

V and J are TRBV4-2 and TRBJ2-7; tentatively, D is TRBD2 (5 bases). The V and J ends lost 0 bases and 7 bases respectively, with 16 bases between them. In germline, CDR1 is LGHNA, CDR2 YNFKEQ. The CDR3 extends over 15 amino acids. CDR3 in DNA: TGTGCCAGCAGCCAAGAACTGGGCCCACCGGGAGAGCAGTACTTC. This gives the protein CASSQELGPPGEQYF.

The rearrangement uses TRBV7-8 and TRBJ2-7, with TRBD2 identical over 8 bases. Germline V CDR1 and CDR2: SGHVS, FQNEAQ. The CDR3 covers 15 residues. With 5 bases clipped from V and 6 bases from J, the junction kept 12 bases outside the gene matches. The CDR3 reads CASSPFLAGSREQYF. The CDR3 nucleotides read TGTGCCAGCAGCCCCTTTTTAGCGGGATCCCGCGAGCAGTACTTC.

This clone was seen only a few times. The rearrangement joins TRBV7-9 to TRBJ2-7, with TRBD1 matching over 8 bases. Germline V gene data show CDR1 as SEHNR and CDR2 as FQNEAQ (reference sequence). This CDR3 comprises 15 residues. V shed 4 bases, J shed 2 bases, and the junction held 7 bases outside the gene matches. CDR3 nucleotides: TGTGCCAGCAGCTCAGTCCGGGACAGGACCTACGAGCAGTACTTC. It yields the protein CASSSVRDRTYEQYF.

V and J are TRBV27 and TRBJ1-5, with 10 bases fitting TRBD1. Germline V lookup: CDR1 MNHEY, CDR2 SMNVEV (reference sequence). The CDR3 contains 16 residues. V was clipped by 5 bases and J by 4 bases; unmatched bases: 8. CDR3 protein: CASSLFGQGGNQPQHF. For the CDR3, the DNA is TGTGCCAGCAGTCTATTCGGACAGGGGGGAAATCAGCCCCAGCATTTT.

The DNA of the CDR3 is TGTGCCAGCAGCCGACAGGGACAAGAGACCCAGTACTTC. It yields the protein CASSRQGQETQYF. The chain employs TRBV7-9 and TRBJ2-5; 7 nucleotides align to TRBD1. Germline lookup yields CDR1 SEHNR and CDR2 FQNEAQ (reference sequence). The CDR3 is 13 residues long. V lost 5 bases and J lost 2; bases outside the gene matches: 2. The variable domain in full, completed from reference TRBV7-9 and TRBJ2-5, reads DTGVSQNPRHKITKRGQNVTFRCDPISEHNRLYWYRQTLGQGPEFLTYFQNEAQLEKSRLLSDRFSAERPKGSFSTLEIQRTEQGDSAMYLCASSRQGQETQYFGPGTRLLVL.

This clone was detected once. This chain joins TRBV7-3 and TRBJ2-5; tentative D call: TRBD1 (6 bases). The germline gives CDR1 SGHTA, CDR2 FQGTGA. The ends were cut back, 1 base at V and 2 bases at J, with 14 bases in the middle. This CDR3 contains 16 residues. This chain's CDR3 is CASSLRGRSQQETQYF. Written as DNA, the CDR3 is TGTGCCAGCAGCTTAAGGGGGCGCAGCCAACAAGAGACCCAGTACTTC.

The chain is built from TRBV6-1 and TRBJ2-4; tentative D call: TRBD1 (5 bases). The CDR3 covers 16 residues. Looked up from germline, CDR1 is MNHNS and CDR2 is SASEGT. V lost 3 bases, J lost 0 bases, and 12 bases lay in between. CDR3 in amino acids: CASSDRTRRAKNIQYF. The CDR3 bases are TGTGCCAGCAGTGACAGGACACGAAGAGCCAAAAACATTCAGTACTTC.

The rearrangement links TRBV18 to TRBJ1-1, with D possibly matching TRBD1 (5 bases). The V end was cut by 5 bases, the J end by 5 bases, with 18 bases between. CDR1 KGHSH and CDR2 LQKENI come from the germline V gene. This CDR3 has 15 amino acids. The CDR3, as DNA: TGTGCCAGCTCATCCGGGGGGGGAAAAGAGACTGAAGCTTTCTTT. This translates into CASSSGGGKETEAFF.

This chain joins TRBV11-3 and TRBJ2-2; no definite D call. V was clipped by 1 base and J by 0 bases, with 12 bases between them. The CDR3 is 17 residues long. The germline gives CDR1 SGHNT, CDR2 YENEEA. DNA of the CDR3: TGTGCCAGCAGCTTAGGATTCAGCGCAACGAACACCGGGGAGCTGTTTTTT. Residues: CASSLGFSATNTGELFF.

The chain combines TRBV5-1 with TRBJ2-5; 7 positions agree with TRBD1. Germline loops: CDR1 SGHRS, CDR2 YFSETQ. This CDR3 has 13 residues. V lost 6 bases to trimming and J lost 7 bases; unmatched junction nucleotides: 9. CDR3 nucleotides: TGCGCCAGCAACCCAACAGGGGTTGGGACCCAGTACTTC. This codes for CASNPTGVGTQYF.

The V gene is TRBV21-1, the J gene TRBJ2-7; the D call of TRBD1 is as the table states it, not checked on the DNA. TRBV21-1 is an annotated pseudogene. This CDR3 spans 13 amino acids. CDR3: CASKGGASYEQYF. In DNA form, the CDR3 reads TGTGCCAGCAAAGGTGGGGCCTCCTACGAGCAGTACTTC.

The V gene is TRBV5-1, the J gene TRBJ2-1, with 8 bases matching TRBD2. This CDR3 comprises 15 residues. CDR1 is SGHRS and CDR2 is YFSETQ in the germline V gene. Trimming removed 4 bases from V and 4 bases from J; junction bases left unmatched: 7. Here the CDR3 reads CASSVGGGMYNEQFF. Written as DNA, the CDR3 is TGCGCCAGCAGCGTCGGCGGGGGGATGTACAATGAGCAGTTCTTC. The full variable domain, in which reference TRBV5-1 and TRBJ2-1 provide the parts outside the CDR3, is KAGVTQTPRYLIKTRGQQVTLSCSPISGHRSVSWYQQTPGQGLQFLFEYFSETQRNKGNFPGRFSGRQFSNSRSEMNVSTLELGDSALYLCASSVGGGMYNEQFFGPGTRLTVL.

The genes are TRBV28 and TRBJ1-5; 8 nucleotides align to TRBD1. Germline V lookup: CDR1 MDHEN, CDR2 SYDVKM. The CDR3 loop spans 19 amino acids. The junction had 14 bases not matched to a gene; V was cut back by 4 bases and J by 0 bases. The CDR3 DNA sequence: TGTGCCAGCAGTTCCCCCCTAACAGGGGGGGCATATAGCAATCAGCCCCAGCATTTT. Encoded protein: CASSSPLTGGAYSNQPQHF.

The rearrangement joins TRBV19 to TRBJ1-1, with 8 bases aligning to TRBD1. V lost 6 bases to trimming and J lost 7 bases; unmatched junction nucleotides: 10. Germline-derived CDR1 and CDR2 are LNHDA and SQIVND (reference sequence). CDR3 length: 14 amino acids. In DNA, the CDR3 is TGTGCCAGTAGCCTTCGGACAGGGACGGGTGAAGCTTTCTTT. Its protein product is CASSLRTGTGEAFF.

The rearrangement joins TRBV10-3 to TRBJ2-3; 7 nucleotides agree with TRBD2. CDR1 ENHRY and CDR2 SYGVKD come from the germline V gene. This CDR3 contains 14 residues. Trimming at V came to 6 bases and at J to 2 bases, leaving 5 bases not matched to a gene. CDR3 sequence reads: CAISTGTITDTQYF. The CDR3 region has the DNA TGTGCCATCAGCACCGGGACTATCACAGATACGCAGTATTTT.

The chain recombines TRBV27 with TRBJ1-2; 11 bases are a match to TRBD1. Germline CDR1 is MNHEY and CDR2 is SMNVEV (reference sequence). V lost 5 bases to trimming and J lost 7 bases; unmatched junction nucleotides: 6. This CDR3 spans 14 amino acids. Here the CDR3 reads CASSHGQGAAGYTF. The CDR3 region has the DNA TGTGCCAGCAGTCACGGACAGGGGGCGGCTGGCTACACCTTC.